This entry lists 27 T cell receptor beta chains sequenced from one sample in a study of cytomegalovirus exposure and HLA in healthy donors. The PCR contained 60 Vbeta and 13 Jbeta primers. Clones were sequenced by immunoSEQ multiplex PCR, and TCRdb holds only the in-frame ones, with some missing. Among 180,000 or so clones listed, roughly three quarters were seen once. Sequencing was done on a sample of PBMCs. These receptor sequences come from a male donor in good health and CMV-seronegative.

This sequence joins TRBV6-6 and TRBJ1-2, with 9 bases aligning to TRBD1. Germline trimming cut 4 bases from V and 3 bases from J; bases unmatched to any gene: 9. CDR1 and CDR2 from the germline V gene are MNHNY and SVGAGI (reference sequence). The CDR3 consists of 16 residues. Written as DNA, the CDR3 is TGTGCCAGCAGTTTTACACGACAGGGGGGTGACTATGGCTACACCTTC. Protein product: CASSFTRQGGDYGYTF.

The chain recombines TRBV12-5 with TRBJ1-2; 8 nucleotides agree with TRBD1. This CDR3 has 14 amino acids. Germline assignment: CDR1 LGHNT and CDR2 FRNRAP. J gave up 6 bases and V 6 bases, and 9 bases lay outside the gene matches. Written as DNA, the CDR3 is TGTGCTAGTGGGATTCCGGACAGGGACCATGGCTACACCTTC. It encodes CASGIPDRDHGYTF.

The chain is built from TRBV25-1 and TRBJ1-4, with no clear D. The V end lost 5 bases, the J end lost 6 bases, and 4 bases lay between the germline ends. This CDR3 comprises 11 residues. The germline V gene encodes CDR1 MGHDK and CDR2 SYGVNS. The CDR3: CASSSDEKLFF. The CDR3 coding sequence is TGTGCCAGCAGTTCAGATGAAAAACTGTTTTTT.

The sample holds one count of this clone. The CDR3 nucleotides are TGCGCCATTGCGGACACCTTCAATGAGCAGTTCTTC. Translation gives CAIADTFNEQFF. The chain uses TRBV10-2 and TRBJ2-1; tentative D call: TRBD1 (5 bases). V dropped 10 bases and J dropped 6 bases, with 13 bases sitting between them. This CDR3 has 12 amino acids. Per the germline V gene, CDR1 is WSHSY and CDR2 is SAAADI.

This clone has more than one count but fewer than ten. This rearrangement joins TRBV30 to TRBJ2-7; possibly TRBD1 for D (5 bases). The length of the CDR3 is 12 residues. The V end lost 1 base, the J end lost 10 bases, and 14 bases lay between the germline ends. The germline V gene has CDR1 GTSNPN and CDR2 SVGIG (reference sequence). The CDR3 loop is CAWSGVRGRQYF. The CDR3 DNA is TGTGCCTGGAGTGGGGTAAGGGGTCGTCAGTACTTC.

The rearrangement links TRBV7-2 to TRBJ1-3; D gene uncertain. In germline, CDR1 is SGHTA, CDR2 FQGNSA. The CDR3 contains 14 residues. V lost 5 bases to trimming and J lost 0 bases, with 8 bases between them. CDR3 sequence: CASSLSSSGNTIYF. The CDR3 nucleotides read TGTGCCAGCAGCCTCTCCAGCTCTGGAAACACCATATATTTT.

J is TRBJ2-7 and V is TRBV19; 8 bases map to TRBD1. V gave up 5 bases and J gave up 2 bases; unmatched junction bases: 8. Germline loops: CDR1 LNHDA, CDR2 SQIVND (reference sequence). The CDR3 spans 15 residues. CDR3 DNA sequence: TGTGCCAGTAGTGTGACAGGGGCACCCCCCTACGAGCAGTACTTC. Its protein product is CASSVTGAPPYEQYF.

The rearrangement joins TRBV7-9 to TRBJ2-7; no definite D call. The CDR3 is 11 amino acids. Trimming took 5 bases from V and 4 from J, leaving 6 bases between them. From germline, CDR1 is SEHNR and CDR2 FQNEAQ (reference sequence). CDR3 in DNA: TGTGCCAGCAGCCGAGAGTACGAGCAGTACTTC. Encoded protein: CASSREYEQYF.

The rearrangement uses TRBV18 and TRBJ2-1, with 8 bases fitting TRBD2. V lost 2 bases, J lost 8 bases, and 5 bases stayed unmatched. This CDR3 comprises 14 residues. Germline V lookup: CDR1 KGHSH, CDR2 LQKENI. CDR3 sequence (DNA): TGTGCCAGCTCACCAAGAAGCGGGAGCGATGAGCAGTTCTTC. It specifies CASSPRSGSDEQFF.

The V gene is TRBV19, the J gene TRBJ2-1, with 10 bases lining up with TRBD2. Trimming removed 4 bases from V and 7 bases from J; junction bases left unmatched: 7. Germline-derived CDR1 and CDR2 are LNHDA and SQIVND (reference sequence). CDR3 size: 15 residues. The CDR3 reads CASSTGTSALNEQFF. CDR3 nucleotides: TGTGCCAGTAGTACCGGGACTAGCGCCCTTAATGAGCAGTTCTTC.

V and J are TRBV30 and TRBJ1-6; D gene unclear. The germline CDR1 and CDR2 sequences are GTSNPN and SVGIG (reference sequence). Trimming took off 4 bases at V and 5 bases at J, with 9 bases between the two ends. The CDR3 is made up of 13 amino acids. DNA for the CDR3: TGTGCCTGGAACCAACAGAATAATTCACCCCTCCACTTT. Amino acids: CAWNQQNNSPLHF.

This chain joins TRBV4-1 and TRBJ1-2; D remains unclear. Germline values: CDR1 MGHRA, CDR2 YSYEKL. The CDR3 runs to 15 residues. V gave up 2 bases and J gave up 5 bases, with 15 bases separating them. CDR3 in amino acids: CASSQTYSSGYGYTF. The CDR3, as DNA: TGCGCCAGCAGCCAAACCTACTCCTCGGGGTATGGCTACACCTTC.

In this sample, this clone turned up once. The J gene is TRBJ2-5, the V gene TRBV30; D is perhaps TRBD2 (6 bases). Germline loops: CDR1 GTSNPN, CDR2 SVGIG (reference sequence). The germline V and J ends were trimmed by 4 bases and 7 bases, with 25 bases remaining between them. CDR3 length: 16 residues. In nucleotides, the CDR3 is TGTGCCTGGAAATCGGCGGGAACCTCCTCGGCAGGGACCCAGTACTTC. This sequence encodes CAWKSAGTSSAGTQYF.

This chain uses TRBV7-9 with TRBJ1-4; 8 bases line up with TRBD1. Trimming at V came to 6 bases and at J to 8 bases, leaving 8 bases not matched to a gene. This CDR3 is built from 14 residues. CDR1 SEHNR and CDR2 FQNEAQ come from the germline V gene (reference sequence). CDR3: CASSIGQGREKLFF. As DNA, the CDR3 is TGTGCCAGCAGTATCGGACAGGGCCGGGAAAAACTGTTTTTT.

V and J are TRBV6-5 and TRBJ2-1, with unresolved D. The CDR3 is 12 amino acids. Per the germline V gene, CDR1 is MNHEY and CDR2 is SVGAGI. V lost 2 bases, J lost 8 bases, and 7 bases lay in between. The CDR3 coding sequence is TGTGCCAGCAGTTACGGTTGGCATGAGCAGTTCTTC. It translates to CASSYGWHEQFF.

V gene TRBV10-2 combines with J gene TRBJ1-3; 8 bases are a match to TRBD1. Germline loops: CDR1 WSHSY, CDR2 SAAADI. The CDR3 runs to 16 residues. Trimming cost V 4 bases and J 4 bases; bases outside gene matches: 9. CDR3 amino acids: CASSVDREFAGNTIYF. The CDR3 DNA is TGCGCCAGCAGTGTGGACAGGGAATTCGCGGGAAACACCATATATTTT.

The genes are TRBV9 and TRBJ1-1, with D hard to call. Trimming pared 0 bases from V and 5 bases from J, leaving 8 bases between. Germline CDR1 SGDLS, CDR2 YYNGEE. The CDR3 consists of 13 residues. The chain's CDR3 is CASSVGGRTEAFF. The CDR3 DNA reads as TGTGCCAGCAGCGTAGGAGGGAGGACTGAAGCTTTCTTT.

Note on this clone: Other DNA sequences in this sample translate to the same CDR3. The CDR3 region has the DNA TGTGCCAGCTCACCCGGACAGGGTAATCAGCCCCAGCATTTT. It codes for CASSPGQGNQPQHF. This sequence joins TRBV18 and TRBJ1-5; TRBD1 matches at 8 bases. V lost 3 bases, J lost 4 bases, and 2 bases stayed unmatched. This CDR3 spans 14 amino acids. Germline V gene sequence: CDR1 KGHSH, CDR2 LQKENI.

This sequence joins TRBV6-5 and TRBJ2-1; perhaps TRBD2 as D (6 bases). There are 15 residues in the CDR3. Germline V gene lookup returns CDR1 MNHEY and CDR2 SVGAGI. V lost 8 bases to trimming and J lost 2 bases, with 16 bases between them. The CDR3 nucleotides read TGTGCCAGCGGGGTCGGGACTCCCACCTACAATGAGCAGTTCTTC. It yields the protein CASGVGTPTYNEQFF.

The rearrangement uses TRBV6-6 and TRBJ1-2, with 7 positions matching TRBD1. The trim removed 7 bases at V and 4 bases at J, leaving 12 bases unmatched. CDR1 MNHNY and CDR2 SVGAGI come from the germline V gene (reference sequence). The CDR3 extends over 15 amino acids. The CDR3 DNA is TGTGCCAGCATTGGGACAGCGGTGAGCGGCTATGGCTACACCTTC. This translates into CASIGTAVSGYGYTF.

The genes are TRBV7-9 and TRBJ1-5, with D unresolved. The CDR3 spans 13 residues. The V end was cut by 5 bases, the J end by 5 bases, with 10 bases between. The V gene's germline CDR1 is SEHNR and CDR2 FQNEAQ (reference sequence). The CDR3 region has the DNA TGTGCCAGCAGCGAAACCCGGGATCAGCCCCAGCATTTT. This encodes CASSETRDQPQHF.

The V call is TRBV12-5, the J call TRBJ2-1; 10 positions agree with TRBD2. After removal of 7 bases from V and 8 bases from J, the junction contained 17 bases not matched to a gene. The germline gives CDR1 LGHNT, CDR2 FRNRAP. CDR3 size: 17 residues. The CDR3 DNA reads as TGTGCTAGTGCCCTTTATAGCGGGAGGCCTCGGTTGGATGAGCAGTTCTTC. It is translated as CASALYSGRPRLDEQFF.

V usage is TRBV28 and J usage is TRBJ2-5; D perhaps matches TRBD2 (5 bases). Trimming removed 6 bases at V and 5 bases at J, with 19 bases between. CDR1 is MDHEN and CDR2 is SYDVKM in the germline V gene. The CDR3 runs 15 residues. The CDR3 loop reads CASSPGRGYQETQYF. In DNA, the CDR3 is TGTGCCAGCAGCCCCGGTCGGGGTTATCAGGAGACCCAGTACTTC.

With respect to this clone: The same CDR3 also results from other DNA sequences found in this sample. The genes are TRBV30 and TRBJ1-2; the D gene is possibly TRBD1 (5 bases). The CDR3 has 11 residues. Per the germline V gene, CDR1 is GTSNPN and CDR2 is SVGIG (reference sequence). The ends were cut back, 5 bases at V and 5 bases at J, with 9 bases in the middle. CDR3 loop: CAWSGGYGYTF. The CDR3 nucleotides are TGTGCCTGGTCCGGGGGGTATGGCTACACCTTC.

The chain uses TRBV29-1 and TRBJ1-2; no clear D. Germline CDR1 is SQVTM and CDR2 is ANQGSEA. V lost 4 bases to trimming and J lost 4 bases, with 13 bases between them. The CDR3 has 13 amino acids. The CDR3 spells CSVVMLSGYGYTF. The CDR3 nucleotides are TGCAGCGTTGTTATGTTATCGGGCTATGGCTACACCTTC.

V is TRBV15 and J is TRBJ1-5; D remains unclear. V was clipped by 5 bases and J by 6 bases, with 17 bases between them. Germline loops: CDR1 LNHNV, CDR2 YYDKDF (reference sequence). This CDR3 has 15 amino acids. In DNA, the CDR3 is TGTGCCACCAGCTCCCCGGCGAGGGTAGGTCAGCCCCAGCATTTT. Protein product: CATSSPARVGQPQHF.

V usage is TRBV6-1 and J usage is TRBJ2-5; 12 nucleotides line up with TRBD2. The V gene's germline CDR1 is MNHNS and CDR2 SASEGT. The V segment lost 3 bases and the J segment 5 bases; nucleotides outside the gene matches: 7. The CDR3 covers 16 residues. CDR3 loop: CASSDQLAGGFETQYF. The CDR3 DNA reads as TGTGCCAGCAGTGACCAACTAGCGGGGGGTTTCGAGACCCAGTACTTC.